This T cell receptor beta chain originates from a study of T cells in Graves' hyperthyroidism and ophthalmopathy. The study, taken as a whole, reports: Blood also showed most of the thyroid clonotypes that were expanded above 0.001.

The V end was cut by 6 bases, the J end by 5 bases, with 8 bases between. The CDR3 is 12 amino acids. Germline V CDR1 and CDR2: MDHEN, SYDVKM. Ten or more counts support this clonotype. As yet, its antigen is unknown. Researchers barred patients who had uncontrolled infection, other autoimmune disease, pregnancy or lactation. Amplified regions were TCR beta CDR3 sequences from RNA transcripts. Primed by the HTBI set, a first-round RT-PCR was run on the TCR CDR3. TCRdb fed the multiplex PCR reads into MiXCR, producing one record per CDR3 protein. The sample has around 600,000 distinct CDR3 sequences; 16% are singletons.

This TCR came from a woman in her thirties or forties with Graves' ophthalmopathy. This chain links TRBV28 with TRBJ1-5; D unresolved. Sequencing used blood. CDR3 nucleotides: TGTGCCAGCAGCCTATCCTATCAGCCCCAGCATTTT. This gives the protein CASSLSYQPQHF.